This T cell receptor beta chain was captured in a study of blood T cell repertoires in COVID-19. About the research overall: Donors in the United States, Italy and Spain gave samples during acute or convalescent COVID-19.

The data were produced by immunoSEQ multiplex PCR, yet TCRdb's version contains in-frame clones alone and is incomplete. Counted here are approximately 180,000 clones, less than 90% occurring once; the ten biggest clones make up 1% to 1.5%. The CDR3 has 15 residues. V shed 0 bases and J shed 4 bases, with 10 bases lying between them. From germline, CDR1 is LNHDA and CDR2 SQIVND (reference sequence). The receptor comes from a human donor with acute COVID-19. The donor label of this sample is uncertain. Material: PBMCs or T cells enriched from blood (not recorded which). The chain employs TRBV19 and TRBJ1-5; no reliable D call. CDR3: CASSIEAGFNQPQHF. The DNA for the CDR3 is TGTGCCAGTAGTATAGAGGCGGGGTTTAATCAGCCCCAGCATTTT.